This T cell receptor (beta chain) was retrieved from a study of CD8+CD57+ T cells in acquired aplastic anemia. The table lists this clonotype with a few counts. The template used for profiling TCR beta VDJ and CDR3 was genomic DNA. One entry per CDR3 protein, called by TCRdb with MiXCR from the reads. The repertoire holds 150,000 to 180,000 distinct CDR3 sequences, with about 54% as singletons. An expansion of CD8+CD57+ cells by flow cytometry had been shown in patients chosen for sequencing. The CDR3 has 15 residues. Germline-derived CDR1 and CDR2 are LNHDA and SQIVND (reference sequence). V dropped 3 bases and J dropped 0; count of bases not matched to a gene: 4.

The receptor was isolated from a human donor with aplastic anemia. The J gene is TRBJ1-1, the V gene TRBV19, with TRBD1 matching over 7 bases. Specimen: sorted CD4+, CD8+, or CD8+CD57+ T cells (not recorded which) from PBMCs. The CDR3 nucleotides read TGTGCCAGTAGTATCGCAGGGGGGCTGAACACTGAAGCTTTCTTT. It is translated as CASSIAGGLNTEAFF. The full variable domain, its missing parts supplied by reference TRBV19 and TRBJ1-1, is DGGITQSPKYLFRKEGQNVTLSCEQNLNHDAMYWYRQDPGQGLRLIYYSQIVNDFQKGDIAEGYSVSREKKESFPLTVTSAQKNPTAFYLCASSIAGGLNTEAFFGQGTRLTVV.